The 13 T cell receptor beta chains in this list originate from one sample, sequenced in a study of T cell responses to AZD1222 COVID-19 vaccine. Sequenced by immunoSEQ multiplex PCR; TCRdb stores in-frame clones only, minus some. The repertoire holds about 180,000 clones, with around 90% as singletons. The specimen was peripheral blood, collected 28 days after the second AZD1222 dose. The receptors originated from an adult who received the AZD1222 COVID-19 vaccine.

This chain joins TRBV4-1 and TRBJ2-7; unclear D gene. CDR1 and CDR2 from the germline V gene are MGHRA and YSYEKL. The CDR3 loop spans 13 amino acids. The V gene lost 4 bases and the J gene lost 1 base, with 8 bases spanning the gap. The CDR3 DNA sequence: TGCGCCAGCAGCCGAGAGCAATCCTACGAGCAGTACTTC. Its translation is CASSREQSYEQYF.

This rearrangement joins TRBV18 to TRBJ2-5, with a weak D call TRBD1 (5 bases). The CDR3 has 15 residues. Germline values: CDR1 KGHSH, CDR2 LQKENI. V lost 2 bases and J 2 bases, leaving 12 bases between the germline ends. DNA for the CDR3: TGTGCCAGCTCACCAATAGACAGTAGACAAGAGACCCAGTACTTC. Amino acid sequence: CASSPIDSRQETQYF. The full variable domain, completed using reference TRBV18 and TRBJ2-5, is NAGVMQNPRHLVRRRGQEARLRCSPMKGHSHVYWYRQLPEEGLKFMVYLQKENIIDESGMPKERFSAEFPKEGPSILRIQQVVRGDSAAYFCASSPIDSRQETQYFGPGTRLLVL.

Here the CDR3 DNA reads TGTGCCAGCAGCGTAGCTCCAGGACTAGCGGGGGGGCTTAGCACAGATACGCAGTATTTT. Translation gives CASSVAPGLAGGLSTDTQYF. The chain recombines TRBV9 with TRBJ2-3; the match to TRBD2 covers 15 bases. The CDR3 is 20 residues long. Germline trimming cut 0 bases from V and 0 bases from J; bases unmatched to any gene: 8. Germline V gene lookup returns CDR1 SGDLS and CDR2 YYNGEE.

This chain uses TRBV7-9 with TRBJ2-5, with a tentative D call TRBD1 (6 bases). The CDR3 has 14 amino acids. The V end lost 3 bases, the J end lost 4 bases, and 12 bases lay between the germline ends. From germline, CDR1 is SEHNR and CDR2 FQNEAQ (reference sequence). The CDR3 is CASSFPQGGETQYF. The DNA for the CDR3 is TGTGCCAGCAGCTTTCCTCAAGGGGGAGAGACCCAGTACTTC.

V is TRBV5-4 and J is TRBJ2-3; no reliable D call. The CDR3 runs 12 residues. CDR1 SGHNT and CDR2 YYREEE come from the germline V gene (reference sequence). Trimming left V 1 base short and J 6 bases short, with 6 bases between. Here the CDR3 reads CASSLLWDTQYF. The CDR3 nucleotides read TGTGCCAGCAGCTTGCTGTGGGATACGCAGTATTTT. The full variable domain, with the rest looked up from reference TRBV5-4 and TRBJ2-3, is ETGVTQSPTHLIKTRGQQVTLRCSSQSGHNTVSWYQQALGQGPQFIFQYYREEENGRGNFPPRFSGLQFPNYSSELNVNALELDDSALYLCASSLLWDTQYFGPGTRLTVL.

The gene calls are TRBV6-2 or TRBV6-3 and TRBJ1-6, with 7 bases fitting TRBD1. Germline loops: CDR1 MNHEY, CDR2 SVGEGT. Germline trimming cut 5 bases from V and 7 bases from J; bases unmatched to any gene: 17. The CDR3 has 18 residues. The CDR3 nucleotides are TGTGCCAGCAGTCGCCTAGCGCCAGTGAGGACAGGAAATTCACCCCTCCACTTT. As protein: CASSRLAPVRTGNSPLHF.

The chain has TRBV6-4 and TRBJ2-2; 7 bases map to TRBD2. Trimming cost V 11 bases and J 0 bases; bases outside gene matches: 12. The V gene's germline CDR1 is MRHNA and CDR2 SNTAGT. The CDR3 is 16 amino acids. CDR3 sequence reads: CAFWEGRVANTGELFF. CDR3 nucleotides: TGTGCCTTCTGGGAGGGACGGGTGGCGAACACCGGGGAGCTGTTTTTT.

CDR3 sequence (DNA): TGTGCCAGCAGCCCACAAATCTTTGGCTCCTACAATGAGCAGTTCTTC. It yields the protein CASSPQIFGSYNEQFF. V gene TRBV7-2 combines with J gene TRBJ2-1; D remains unclear. The CDR3 has 16 residues. CDR1 is SGHTA, CDR2 FQGNSA, per germline. Trimming stripped 5 bases from V and 0 bases from J, with 14 bases between. Drawing the rest from reference TRBV7-2 and TRBJ2-1, the complete variable domain is GAGVSQSPSNKVTEKGKDVELRCDPISGHTALYWYRQSLGQGLEFLIYFQGNSAPDKSGLPSDRFSAERTGGSVSTLTIQRTQQEDSAVYLCASSPQIFGSYNEQFFGPGTRLTVL.

The CDR3 sequence is CSVENSEKLFF. The CDR3 DNA reads as TGCAGCGTTGAAAACAGCGAAAAACTGTTTTTT. This chain uses TRBV29-1 with TRBJ1-4; unclear D gene. Germline V lookup: CDR1 SQVTM, CDR2 ANQGSEA. The V end lost 2 bases, the J end lost 8 bases, and 6 bases lay between the germline ends. The CDR3 spans 11 residues.

This sequence joins TRBV24-1 and TRBJ2-3, with D possibly matching TRBD1 (5 bases). The CDR3 spans 15 residues. Germline V lookup: CDR1 KGHDR, CDR2 SFDVKD. The V end lost 6 bases, the J end lost 6 bases, and 18 bases lay between the germline ends. This chain's CDR3 is CATSSGQGFSDTQYF. The DNA for the CDR3 is TGTGCCACCAGTTCCGGCCAGGGTTTTTCGGATACGCAGTATTTT.

V gene TRBV11-2 combines with J gene TRBJ2-7; tentatively, D is TRBD1 (6 bases). This CDR3 comprises 16 residues. Germline V gene lookup returns CDR1 SGHAT and CDR2 FQNNGV. V shed 0 bases and J shed 2 bases, with 14 bases lying between them. CDR3 DNA sequence: TGTGCCAGCAGCTTAGATTCGGGACATATTACCTACGAGCAGTACTTC. It codes for CASSLDSGHITYEQYF.

This clone has more than one count but fewer than ten. The chain carries TRBV28 and TRBJ1-5; no definite D call. This CDR3 has 15 amino acids. The germline V and J ends were trimmed by 5 bases and 3 bases, with 14 bases remaining between them. Looked up from germline, CDR1 is MDHEN and CDR2 is SYDVKM. The CDR3 coding sequence is TGTGCCAGCAGTCCCCCAGGAAATCTCAATCAGCCCCAGCATTTT. This sequence encodes CASSPPGNLNQPQHF.

This clone has only one observation. The gene calls are TRBV27 and TRBJ2-1, with D possibly being TRBD2 (7 bases). The CDR3 has 18 amino acids. The V end lost 2 bases, the J end lost 5 bases, and 22 bases lay between the germline ends. The germline V gene has CDR1 MNHEY and CDR2 SMNVEV (reference sequence). Written as DNA, the CDR3 is TGTGCCAGCAGTTTAGCCCCCCCGGGGGGCGCGCTCCACAATGAGCAGTTCTTC. It codes for CASSLAPPGGALHNEQFF.